This section outlines one TCR beta chain sequence together with its context. As yet, its antigen is unknown. Germline CDR1 SQVTM, CDR2 ANQGSEA. V dropped 3 bases and J dropped 1 base, with 9 bases sitting between them. This CDR3 region has 13 residues. The sample belongs to a study of cytomegalovirus exposure and HLA in healthy donors. Overall study results and limits: Serostatus for CMV was the only available immune exposure information. In an earlier analysis, productive rearrangement rates for most beta V segments clustered near 87% or 30%. TCR sequences were mostly rare, though some public TCRs occurred in many donors.

PCR primers comprised 60 Vbeta and 13 Jbeta primers. Clones were read by immunoSEQ multiplex PCR, and TCRdb kept only the in-frame ones, dropping some. In the table there are under 65,000 clones, around 81% of which are singletons. This clonotype originated in a man aged 25 to 40 in good health and CMV-seropositive. Sample: PBMCs. The chain couples TRBV29-1 to TRBJ1-1; no clear D. The CDR3, as DNA: TGCAGCGTTGAGATTCAGGAGAACACTGAAGCTTTCTTT. It codes for CSVEIQENTEAFF.